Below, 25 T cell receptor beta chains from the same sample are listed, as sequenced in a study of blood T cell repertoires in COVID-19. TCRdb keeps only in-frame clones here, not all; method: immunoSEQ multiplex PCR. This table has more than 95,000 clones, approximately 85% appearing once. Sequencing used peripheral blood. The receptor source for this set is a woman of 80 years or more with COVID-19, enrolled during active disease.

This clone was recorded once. CDR3 loop: CASRFDRGGNTEAFF. The CDR3 region has the DNA TGTGCCAGCAGATTTGACAGGGGAGGGAACACTGAAGCTTTCTTT. The chain has TRBV27 and TRBJ1-1; 8 bases are shared with TRBD1. The germline V gene encodes CDR1 MNHEY and CDR2 SMNVEV (reference sequence). The CDR3 length is 15 residues. V dropped 6 bases and J dropped 1; count of bases not matched to a gene: 7.

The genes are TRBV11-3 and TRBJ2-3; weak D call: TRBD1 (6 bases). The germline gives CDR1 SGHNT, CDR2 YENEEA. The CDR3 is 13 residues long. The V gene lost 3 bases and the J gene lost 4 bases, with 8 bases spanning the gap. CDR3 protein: CASSFGGADTQYF. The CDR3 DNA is TGTGCCAGCAGCTTTGGGGGCGCAGATACGCAGTATTTT. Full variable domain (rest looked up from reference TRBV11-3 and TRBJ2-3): EAGVVQSPRYKIIEKKQPVAFWCNPISGHNTLYWYLQNLGQGPELLIRYENEEAVDDSQLPKDRFSAERLKGVDSTLKIQPAELGDSAVYLCASSFGGADTQYFGPGTRLTVL.

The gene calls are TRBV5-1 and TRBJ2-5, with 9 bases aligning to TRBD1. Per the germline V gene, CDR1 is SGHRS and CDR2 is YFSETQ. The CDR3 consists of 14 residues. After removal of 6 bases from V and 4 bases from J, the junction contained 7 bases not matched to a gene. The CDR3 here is CASNDRGGAETQYF. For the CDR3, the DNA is TGCGCCAGCAACGACAGGGGGGGAGCAGAGACCCAGTACTTC.

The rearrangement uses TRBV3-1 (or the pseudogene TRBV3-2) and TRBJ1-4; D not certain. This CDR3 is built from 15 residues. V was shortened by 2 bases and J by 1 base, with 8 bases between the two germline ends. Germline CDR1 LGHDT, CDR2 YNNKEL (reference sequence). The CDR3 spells CASSQPPGTNEKLFF. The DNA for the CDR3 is TGTGCCAGCAGCCAACCACCCGGAACTAATGAAAAACTGTTTTTT.

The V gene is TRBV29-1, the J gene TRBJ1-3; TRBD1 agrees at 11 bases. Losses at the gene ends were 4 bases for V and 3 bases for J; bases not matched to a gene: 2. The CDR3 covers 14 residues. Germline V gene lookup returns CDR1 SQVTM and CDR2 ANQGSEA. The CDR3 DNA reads TGCAGCGTTGCGGACAGGGGGCTTGGAAACACCATATATTTT. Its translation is CSVADRGLGNTIYF.

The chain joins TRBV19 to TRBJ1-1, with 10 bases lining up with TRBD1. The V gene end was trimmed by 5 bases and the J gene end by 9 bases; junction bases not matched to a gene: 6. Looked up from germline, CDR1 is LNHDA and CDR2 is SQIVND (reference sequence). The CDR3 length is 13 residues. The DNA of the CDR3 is TGTGCCAGTAGTTCGCCGGGACAGGGGAAAGCTTTCTTT. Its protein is CASSSPGQGKAFF.

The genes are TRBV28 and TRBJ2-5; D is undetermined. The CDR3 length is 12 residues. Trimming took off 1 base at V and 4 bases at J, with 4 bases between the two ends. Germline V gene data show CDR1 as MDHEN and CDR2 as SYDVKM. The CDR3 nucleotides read TGTGCCAGCAGTTTATACGGAGAGACCCAGTACTTC. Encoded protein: CASSLYGETQYF. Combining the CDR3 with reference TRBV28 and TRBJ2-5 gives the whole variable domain DVKVTQSSRYLVKRTGEKVFLECVQDMDHENMFWYRQDPGLGLRLIYFSYDVKMKEKGDIPEGYSVSREKKERFSLILESASTNQTSMYLCASSLYGETQYFGPGTRLLVL.

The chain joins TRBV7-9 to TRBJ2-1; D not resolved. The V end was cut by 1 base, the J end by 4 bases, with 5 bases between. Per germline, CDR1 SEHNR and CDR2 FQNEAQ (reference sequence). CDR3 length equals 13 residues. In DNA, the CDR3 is TGTGCCAGCAGCTTAGAAGCTTACAATGAGCAGTTCTTC. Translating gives CASSLEAYNEQFF.

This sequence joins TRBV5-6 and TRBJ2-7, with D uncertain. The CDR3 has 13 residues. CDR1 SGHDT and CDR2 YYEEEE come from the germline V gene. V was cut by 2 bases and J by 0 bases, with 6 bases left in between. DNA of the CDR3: TGTGCCAGCAGCTTCTACAGCTCCTACGAGCAGTACTTC. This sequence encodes CASSFYSSYEQYF.

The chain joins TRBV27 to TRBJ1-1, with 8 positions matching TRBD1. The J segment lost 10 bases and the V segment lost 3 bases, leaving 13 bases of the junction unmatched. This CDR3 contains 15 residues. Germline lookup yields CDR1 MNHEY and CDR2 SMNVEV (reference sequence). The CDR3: CASSFGTGLNSRAFF. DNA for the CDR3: TGTGCCAGCAGTTTTGGGACAGGCCTTAACAGCCGAGCTTTCTTT.

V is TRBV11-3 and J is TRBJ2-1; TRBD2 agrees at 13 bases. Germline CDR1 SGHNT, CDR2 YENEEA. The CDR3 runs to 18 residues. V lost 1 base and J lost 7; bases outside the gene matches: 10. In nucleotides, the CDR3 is TGTGCCAGCAGCTTAGGGACTAGCGGGAGCTTGGGAGGGAATGAGCAGTTCTTC. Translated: CASSLGTSGSLGGNEQFF.

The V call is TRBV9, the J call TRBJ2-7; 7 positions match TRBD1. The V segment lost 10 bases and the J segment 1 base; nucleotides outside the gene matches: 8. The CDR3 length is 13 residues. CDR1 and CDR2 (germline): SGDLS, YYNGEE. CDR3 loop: CAPSGGASYEQYF. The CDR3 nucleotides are TGTGCCCCCTCAGGGGGAGCGTCCTACGAGCAGTACTTC.

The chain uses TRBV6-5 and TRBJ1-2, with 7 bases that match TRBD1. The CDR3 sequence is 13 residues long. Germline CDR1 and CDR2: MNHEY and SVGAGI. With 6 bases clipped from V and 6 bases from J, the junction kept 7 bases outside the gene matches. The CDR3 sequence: CASREAGGNGYTF. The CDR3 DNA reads TGTGCCAGCAGGGAGGCAGGGGGAAATGGCTACACCTTC.

The chain's CDR3 is CSASTVREQYF. CDR3 coding DNA: TGCAGTGCTAGTACCGTGAGGGAGCAGTACTTC. The chain combines TRBV20-1 with TRBJ2-7; D not resolved. Germline-derived CDR1 and CDR2 are DFQATT and SNEGSKA (reference sequence). V was shortened by 3 bases and J by 7 bases, with 10 bases between the two germline ends. This CDR3 is 11 amino acids long.

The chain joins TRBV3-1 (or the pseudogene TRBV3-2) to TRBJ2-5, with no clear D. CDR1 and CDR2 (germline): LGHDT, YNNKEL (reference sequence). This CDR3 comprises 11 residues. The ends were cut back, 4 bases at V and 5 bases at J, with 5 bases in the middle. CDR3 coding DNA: TGTGCCAGCAGCCTCACTGAGACCCAGTACTTC. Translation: CASSLTETQYF.

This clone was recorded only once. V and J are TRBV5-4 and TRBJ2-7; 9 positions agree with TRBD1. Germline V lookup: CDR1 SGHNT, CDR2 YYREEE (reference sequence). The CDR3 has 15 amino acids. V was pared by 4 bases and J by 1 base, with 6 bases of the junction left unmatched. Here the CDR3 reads CASSPGQGGSYEQYF. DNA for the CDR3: TGTGCCAGCAGCCCGGGACAGGGAGGGTCCTACGAGCAGTACTTC.

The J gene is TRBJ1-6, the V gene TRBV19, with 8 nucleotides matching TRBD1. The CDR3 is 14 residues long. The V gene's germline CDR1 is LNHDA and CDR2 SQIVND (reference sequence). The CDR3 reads CVTTGDLYNSPLHF. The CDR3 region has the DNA TGTGTTACGACAGGGGATCTCTATAATTCACCCCTCCACTTT.

CDR3 in DNA: TGTGCCAGTCGTAACAGGGGGACTAACACAGATACGCAGTATTTT. Residues: CASRNRGTNTDTQYF. The chain employs TRBV19 and TRBJ2-3, with a weak D call TRBD1 (8 bases). CDR3 length equals 15 residues. V lost 8 bases and J 2 bases, leaving 17 bases between the germline ends. Germline CDR1 LNHDA, CDR2 SQIVND (reference sequence).

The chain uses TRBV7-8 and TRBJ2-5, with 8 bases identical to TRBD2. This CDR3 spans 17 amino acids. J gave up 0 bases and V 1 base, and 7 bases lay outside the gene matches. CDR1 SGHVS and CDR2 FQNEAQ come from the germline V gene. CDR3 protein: CASSLDASGGYQETQYF. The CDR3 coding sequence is TGTGCCAGCAGCTTAGACGCTTCGGGAGGGTACCAAGAGACCCAGTACTTC.

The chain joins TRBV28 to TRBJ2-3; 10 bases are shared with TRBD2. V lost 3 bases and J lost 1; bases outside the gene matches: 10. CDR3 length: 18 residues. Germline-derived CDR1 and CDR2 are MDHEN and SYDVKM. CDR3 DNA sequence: TGTGCCAGCAGTTTTCTGGCTAGCGGGAGTTCCGGCACAGATACGCAGTATTTT. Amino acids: CASSFLASGSSGTDTQYF.

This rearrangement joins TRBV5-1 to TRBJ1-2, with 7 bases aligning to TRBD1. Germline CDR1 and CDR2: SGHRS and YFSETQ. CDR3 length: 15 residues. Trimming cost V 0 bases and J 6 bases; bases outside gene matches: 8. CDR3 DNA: TGCGCCAGCAGCTTGGATTCCGCCAGGGGGAATGGCTACACCTTC. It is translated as CASSLDSARGNGYTF.

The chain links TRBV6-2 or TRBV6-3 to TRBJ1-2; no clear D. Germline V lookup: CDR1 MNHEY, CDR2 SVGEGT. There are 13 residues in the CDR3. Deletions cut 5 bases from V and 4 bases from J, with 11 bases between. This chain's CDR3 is CASSDWGAYGYTF. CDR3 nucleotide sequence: TGTGCCAGCAGTGACTGGGGAGCCTATGGCTACACCTTC.

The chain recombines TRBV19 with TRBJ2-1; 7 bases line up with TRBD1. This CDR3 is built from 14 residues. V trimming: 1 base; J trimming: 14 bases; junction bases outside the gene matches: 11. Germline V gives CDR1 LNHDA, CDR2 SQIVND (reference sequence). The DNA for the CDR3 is TGTGCCAGTAGTATAGTTCCCACTGACAGGGTAAAGTTCTTC. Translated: CASSIVPTDRVKFF.

CDR3 sequence reads: CASSPSGTGGRLEGYTF. In DNA form, the CDR3 reads TGTGCCAGCAGTCCAAGCGGGACAGGGGGACGTTTGGAGGGCTACACCTTC. This sequence joins TRBV28 and TRBJ1-2; 11 bases map to TRBD1. Germline V CDR1 and CDR2: MDHEN, SYDVKM. The CDR3 contains 17 residues. V shed 5 bases, J shed 8 bases, and the junction held 16 bases outside the gene matches.

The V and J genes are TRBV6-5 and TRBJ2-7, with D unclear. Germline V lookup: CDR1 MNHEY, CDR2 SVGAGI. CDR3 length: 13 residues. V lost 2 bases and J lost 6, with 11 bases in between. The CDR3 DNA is TGTGCCAGCAGTTACAATCCCGTGTTCGAGCAGTACTTC. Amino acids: CASSYNPVFEQYF.